The 2 T cell receptor beta chains given below trace back to one sample, sequenced in a study of OX40 agonist ivuxolimab in advanced cancers. Here immunoSEQ multiplex PCR was the method, and the copy in TCRdb shows in-frame clones only, minus some. The repertoire includes about 120,000 clones, around 93% of them detected once, and more than 0.15% sits in the top ten. Sequencing used CD4+ or CD8+ T cells sorted from blood, obtained in a trial of the OX40 agonist ivuxolimab. All receptors come from an adult with an advanced solid tumor such as melanoma, head and neck, liver or kidney cancer.

For the CDR3, the DNA is TGTGCCAGCAGTTTATCTTTAGGGGCCAGCTATGGCTACACCTTC. Protein: CASSLSLGASYGYTF. This sequence joins TRBV28 and TRBJ1-2, with D perhaps matching TRBD1 (5 bases). V was cut by 1 base and J by 4 bases, with 13 bases left in between. Germline-derived CDR1 and CDR2 are MDHEN and SYDVKM. This CDR3 region has 15 residues.

This chain connects TRBV5-1 to TRBJ1-1; 7 bases line up with TRBD1. Germline loops: CDR1 SGHRS, CDR2 YFSETQ. With 0 bases clipped from V and 0 bases from J, the junction kept 5 bases outside the gene matches. This CDR3 contains 16 residues. This CDR3 is CASSLGQGVLNTEAFF. The CDR3 region has the DNA TGCGCCAGCAGCTTGGGGCAGGGGGTACTGAACACTGAAGCTTTCTTT. The whole variable domain, remainder taken from reference TRBV5-1 and TRBJ1-1, is KAGVTQTPRYLIKTRGQQVTLSCSPISGHRSVSWYQQTPGQGLQFLFEYFSETQRNKGNFPGRFSGRQFSNSRSEMNVSTLELGDSALYLCASSLGQGVLNTEAFFGQGTRLTVV.